Listed below are T cell receptor beta chains from one sample, sequenced in a study of preoperative IRX-2 immunotherapy in early breast cancer. The data were produced by immunoSEQ multiplex PCR, yet TCRdb's version contains in-frame clones alone and is incomplete. The sample yields roughly 24,000 clones, about 75% seen once. Sample: lymph node tissue, taken after IRX-2 immunotherapy. Source of these receptors: a human donor with breast cancer. CDR3s include the opening cysteine and the closing phenylalanine or tryptophan. A D gene is named only where the DNA matches it firmly. Size tells how often a clone was seen (once, few, many) or the class of an expanded clone, and some rows leave it out.

d_call: -
j_call: TRBJ2-7
v_call: TRBV12-5
clone_size: -
cdr3_aa: CAKDPPPASYEQYF
cdr3_nt: TGTGCCAAGGACCCCCCCCCGGCGTCCTACGAGCAGTACTTC

d_call: -
j_call: TRBJ1-4
v_call: TRBV15
clone_size: -
cdr3_aa: CATSSQPGSEKLFF
cdr3_nt: TGTGCCACCAGCAGTCAGCCAGGGTCTGAAAAACTGTTTTTT

d_call: -
j_call: TRBJ1-1
v_call: TRBV11-3
clone_size: -
cdr3_aa: CASSLGTRGTEAFF
cdr3_nt: TGTGCCAGCAGCTTAGGGACCAGGGGCACTGAAGCTTTCTTT

d_call: -
j_call: TRBJ2-1
v_call: TRBV11-3
clone_size: few
cdr3_aa: CASSLGFQRSSTPNEQFF
cdr3_nt: TGTGCCAGCAGCTTAGGGTTTCAGCGGTCCTCAACCCCTAATGAGCAGTTCTTC

d_call: -
j_call: TRBJ2-1
v_call: TRBV2
clone_size: -
cdr3_aa: CASSVEVSLAYNEQFF
cdr3_nt: TGTGCCAGCAGCGTAGAGGTCTCACTGGCATACAATGAGCAGTTCTTC

d_call: TRBD2
j_call: TRBJ2-7
v_call: TRBV10-2
clone_size: few
cdr3_aa: CASSEGAGGRYEQYF
cdr3_nt: TGCGCCAGCAGTGAGGGGGCGGGAGGGCGATACGAGCAGTACTTC

d_call: -
j_call: TRBJ2-3
v_call: TRBV19
clone_size: -
cdr3_aa: CASSIERTSDKTDTQYF
cdr3_nt: TGTGCCAGTAGTATAGAACGGACCAGCGATAAAACAGATACGCAGTATTTT

d_call: -
j_call: TRBJ1-2
v_call: TRBV6-8
clone_size: few
cdr3_aa: CASSFVGLGYTF
cdr3_nt: TGTGCCAGCAGTTTCGTAGGTCTGGGCTACACCTTC

d_call: TRBD2
j_call: TRBJ2-7
v_call: TRBV28
clone_size: -
cdr3_aa: CASSWRWTSGSQGAYEQYF
cdr3_nt: TGTGCCAGCAGTTGGAGGTGGACTAGCGGGTCACAAGGCGCCTACGAGCAGTACTTC

d_call: TRBD2
j_call: TRBJ2-7
v_call: TRBV11-3
clone_size: -
cdr3_aa: CASSLGGRAYEQYF
cdr3_nt: TGTGCCAGCAGCTTAGGAGGGAGGGCCTACGAGCAGTACTTC

d_call: TRBD2
j_call: TRBJ2-1
v_call: TRBV28
clone_size: -
cdr3_aa: CASSIISGNGVF
cdr3_nt: TGTGCCAGCAGTATCATTAGCGGGAACGGAGTCTTC

d_call: -
j_call: TRBJ1-2
v_call: TRBV6-8
clone_size: -
cdr3_aa: CASSYIGGMGETF
cdr3_nt: TGTGCCAGCAGTTACATCGGGGGCATGGGCGAAACCTTC

d_call: -
j_call: TRBJ1-2
v_call: TRBV7-8
clone_size: -
cdr3_aa: CASSFDRNYGYTF
cdr3_nt: TGTGCCAGCAGCTTCGACAGAAACTATGGCTACACCTTC

d_call: TRBD1
j_call: TRBJ1-3
v_call: TRBV6-8
clone_size: -
cdr3_aa: CASSRDRGDTIYF
cdr3_nt: TGTGCCAGCAGCCGGGACAGGGGGGACACCATATATTTT

d_call: -
j_call: TRBJ2-1
v_call: TRBV28
clone_size: -
cdr3_aa: CASSLWGRGVENEQFF
cdr3_nt: TGTGCCAGCAGTTTATGGGGCAGGGGTGTTGAAAATGAGCAGTTCTTC

d_call: -
j_call: TRBJ2-7
v_call: TRBV7-6
clone_size: few
cdr3_aa: CASSLTGALPEQYF
cdr3_nt: TGTGCCAGCAGCTTGACAGGAGCCCTTCCCGAGCAGTACTTC

d_call: TRBD2
j_call: TRBJ2-3
v_call: TRBV29-1
clone_size: -
cdr3_aa: CSVELPGWTSGSTDTQYF
cdr3_nt: TGCAGCGTGGAACTCCCTGGGTGGACTAGCGGGAGCACAGATACGCAGTATTTT

d_call: -
j_call: TRBJ1-3
v_call: TRBV14
clone_size: -
cdr3_aa: CASSQGGNTIYF
cdr3_nt: TGTGCCAGCAGCCAAGGGGGAAACACCATATATTTT

d_call: TRBD1
j_call: TRBJ2-6
v_call: TRBV19
clone_size: once
cdr3_aa: CASTALQGAKGANVLTF
cdr3_nt: TGTGCCAGTACCGCTTTACAGGGGGCTAAAGGGGCCAACGTCCTGACTTTC

d_call: TRBD2
j_call: TRBJ2-3
v_call: TRBV11-3
clone_size: -
cdr3_aa: CASSQGSSGASTDTQYF
cdr3_nt: TGTGCCAGCAGCCAAGGTTCTAGCGGGGCTAGCACAGATACGCAGTATTTT

d_call: -
j_call: TRBJ1-3
v_call: TRBV11-3
clone_size: few
cdr3_aa: CASSFQFGIRPSGNTIYF
cdr3_nt: TGTGCCAGCAGCTTCCAATTCGGGATTCGACCCTCTGGAAACACCATATATTTT

d_call: -
j_call: TRBJ1-1
v_call: TRBV14
clone_size: -
cdr3_aa: CASSQVGGQTEAFF
cdr3_nt: TGTGCCAGCAGCCAAGTCGGGGGGCAAACTGAAGCTTTCTTT

d_call: -
j_call: TRBJ1-1
v_call: TRBV6-8
clone_size: -
cdr3_aa: CASSTLGTGVNTETFF
cdr3_nt: TGTGCCAGCAGTACCCTTGGGACGGGGGTGAACACTGAAACTTTCTTT

d_call: TRBD2
j_call: TRBJ2-3
v_call: TRBV11-3
clone_size: -
cdr3_aa: CASSLTSGNTDTQYF
cdr3_nt: TGTGCCAGCAGCTTGACTAGCGGGAACACAGATACGCAGTATTTT

d_call: TRBD1
j_call: TRBJ1-5
v_call: TRBV30
clone_size: -
cdr3_aa: CAWSPFDRGPGNQPQHF
cdr3_nt: TGTGCCTGGAGTCCCTTCGACAGGGGGCCGGGCAATCAGCCCCAGCATTTT

d_call: -
j_call: TRBJ2-2
v_call: TRBV19
clone_size: -
cdr3_aa: CASSINGRGIGELFF
cdr3_nt: TGTGCCAGTAGTATAAACGGCAGGGGTATCGGGGAGCTGTTTTTT

d_call: TRBD1
j_call: TRBJ2-2
v_call: TRBV18
clone_size: -
cdr3_aa: CASSSGTGGTGELFF
cdr3_nt: TGTGCCAGCTCGTCCGGGACAGGGGGCACCGGGGAGCTGTTTTTT

d_call: TRBD1
j_call: TRBJ2-3
v_call: TRBV5-1
clone_size: -
cdr3_aa: CASSLFGQGADTQYF
cdr3_nt: TGCGCCAGCAGCTTGTTCGGGCAGGGGGCAGATACGCAGTATTTT

d_call: -
j_call: TRBJ2-3
v_call: TRBV19
clone_size: -
cdr3_aa: CASSPNTDTQYF
cdr3_nt: TGTGCCAGTAGCCCCAACACAGATACGCAGTATTTT

d_call: -
j_call: TRBJ2-5
v_call: TRBV6-8
clone_size: -
cdr3_aa: CASNPNGAKQETQYF
cdr3_nt: TGTGCCAGCAACCCGAATGGGGCCAAACAAGAGACCCAGTACTTC

d_call: TRBD2
j_call: TRBJ2-1
v_call: TRBV6-8
clone_size: -
cdr3_aa: CAIGTRIYEQFF
cdr3_nt: TGTGCCATTGGGACTAGAATATATGAGCAGTTCTTC

d_call: -
j_call: TRBJ1-1
v_call: TRBV7-6
clone_size: -
cdr3_aa: CASSSFRVNTEAFF
cdr3_nt: TGTGCCAGCAGCTCCTTCAGGGTGAACACTGAAGCTTTCTTT

d_call: TRBD2
j_call: TRBJ2-1
v_call: TRBV18
clone_size: -
cdr3_aa: CASSRTTSGSTSPYNEQFF
cdr3_nt: TGTGCCAGCTCACGAACGACTAGCGGGAGTACATCCCCCTACAATGAGCAGTTCTTC

d_call: -
j_call: TRBJ2-6
v_call: TRBV11-3
clone_size: -
cdr3_aa: CASSLGSNSGANVLTF
cdr3_nt: TGTGCCAGCAGCTTAGGTTCCAACTCTGGGGCCAACGTCCTGACTTTC

d_call: TRBD1
j_call: TRBJ2-1
v_call: TRBV11-3
clone_size: large
cdr3_aa: CASSPGGTYNEQFF
cdr3_nt: TGTGCCAGCAGCCCAGGGGGAACCTACAATGAGCAGTTCTTC

d_call: -
j_call: TRBJ1-2
v_call: TRBV11-3
clone_size: -
cdr3_aa: CASSLKWGPGGYTF
cdr3_nt: TGTGCCAGCAGCTTAAAGTGGGGCCCCGGTGGCTACACCTTC

d_call: TRBD2
j_call: TRBJ2-3
v_call: TRBV6-8
clone_size: once
cdr3_aa: CASSLREYGTQYF
cdr3_nt: TGTGCCAGCAGTTTGCGGGAGTATGGTACGCAGTATTTT

d_call: TRBD2
j_call: TRBJ2-5
v_call: TRBV7-1
clone_size: -
cdr3_aa: CASAGGGQETQYF
cdr3_nt: TGTGCCAGCGCGGGAGGTGGACAAGAGACCCAGTACTTC

d_call: TRBD1
j_call: TRBJ2-7
v_call: TRBV5-1
clone_size: -
cdr3_aa: CASSPGAGTGSHEQYF
cdr3_nt: TGCGCCAGCAGCCCGGGAGCCGGGACAGGGTCTCACGAGCAGTACTTC

d_call: TRBD1
j_call: TRBJ2-7
v_call: TRBV10-2
clone_size: -
cdr3_aa: CASSDPGQAVREQYF
cdr3_nt: TGCGCCAGCAGTGACCCGGGACAGGCCGTGCGGGAGCAGTACTTC

d_call: -
j_call: TRBJ2-1
v_call: TRBV6-8
clone_size: -
cdr3_aa: CASSYPLGGVSYNEQFF
cdr3_nt: TGTGCCAGCAGTTACCCCCTGGGCGGGGTCTCCTACAATGAGCAGTTCTTC

d_call: TRBD1
j_call: TRBJ1-5
v_call: TRBV19
clone_size: -
cdr3_aa: CASSSRGNQPQHF
cdr3_nt: TGTGCCAGTAGTTCCAGGGGGAATCAGCCCCAGCATTTT

d_call: -
j_call: TRBJ1-1
v_call: TRBV29-1
clone_size: few
cdr3_aa: CSVEGQMNTEAFF
cdr3_nt: TGCAGCGTTGAAGGACAGATGAACACTGAAGCTTTCTTT

d_call: -
j_call: TRBJ2-5
v_call: TRBV28
clone_size: -
cdr3_aa: CASTSGRETQYF
cdr3_nt: TGTGCCAGCACCAGTGGGAGGGAGACCCAGTACTTC

d_call: TRBD2
j_call: TRBJ2-1
v_call: TRBV30
clone_size: -
cdr3_aa: CARRSGKGTSGRLAYNEQFF
cdr3_nt: TGTGCCCGGAGAAGTGGCAAAGGGACTAGCGGGAGGCTAGCATACAATGAGCAGTTCTTC

d_call: TRBD1
j_call: TRBJ1-1
v_call: TRBV6-8
clone_size: -
cdr3_aa: CASSYHWDRGLMNTEAFF
cdr3_nt: TGTGCCAGCAGTTACCACTGGGACAGGGGGCTCATGAACACTGAAGCTTTCTTT

d_call: TRBD1
j_call: TRBJ2-1
v_call: TRBV11-3
clone_size: -
cdr3_aa: CASSPNRGQTSYNEQFF
cdr3_nt: TGTGCCAGCAGCCCGAACAGGGGGCAAACTTCATACAATGAGCAGTTCTTC

d_call: -
j_call: TRBJ2-7
v_call: TRBV7-1
clone_size: -
cdr3_aa: CASSFQQGYEQYF
cdr3_nt: TGTGCCAGCAGCTTCCAACAGGGATACGAGCAGTACTTC

d_call: -
j_call: TRBJ1-5
v_call: TRBV5-1
clone_size: -
cdr3_aa: CASSLTRDSNQPQHF
cdr3_nt: TGCGCCAGCAGCTTGACCCGGGACAGCAATCAGCCCCAGCATTTT

d_call: TRBD1
j_call: TRBJ2-7
v_call: TRBV5-1
clone_size: few
cdr3_aa: CASSSQTGSGYEQYF
cdr3_nt: TGCGCCAGCAGCTCTCAGACAGGGTCTGGTTACGAGCAGTACTTC

d_call: TRBD1
j_call: TRBJ2-5
v_call: TRBV7-6
clone_size: -
cdr3_aa: CASSRVRQGSETQYF
cdr3_nt: TGTGCCAGCAGCAGAGTGAGACAGGGAAGCGAGACCCAGTACTTC